The next 9 T cell receptor beta chains were all read from a single sample in a study of Graves' ophthalmopathy and Graves' hyperthyroidism. Amplified material comprised TCR beta CDR3 regions derived from RNA transcripts. First-round RT-PCR used HTBI primers; second-round multiplex PCR followed. TCRdb passed the multiplex PCR reads through MiXCR, listing each CDR3 protein once. The data show 500,000 to 800,000 distinct CDR3 sequences, under 50% seen once. Sequences were obtained from peripheral blood. The source of these receptors is an adult man with Graves' ophthalmopathy.

The chain carries TRBV20-1 and TRBJ1-5; TRBD1 might be the D (5 bases). The germline V gene encodes CDR1 DFQATT and CDR2 SNEGSKA (reference sequence). The CDR3 spans 11 residues. V lost 3 bases, J lost 11 bases, and 11 bases lay in between. The CDR3 DNA is TGCAGTGCTAGCGTGGGGGAGACCCAGCATTTT. Translating gives CSASVGETQHF.

This clonotype was counted ten times or more. The CDR3 DNA is TGCAGTGCTACCCGAAGGAGCGGGGGCACCTACGAGCAGTACTTC. Translation: CSATRRSGGTYEQYF. The V gene is TRBV20-1, the J gene TRBJ2-7; 8 positions match TRBD2. Unmatched junction bases numbered 10, after V lost 4 bases and J lost 2 bases. The CDR3 spans 15 residues. CDR1 and CDR2 from the germline V gene are DFQATT and SNEGSKA (reference sequence).

This clonotype has a handful of counts. The CDR3 nucleotides are TGTGCCAGCAGCCGGTCCGACAGGGGGAGGGAGACCCAGTACTTC. This encodes CASSRSDRGRETQYF. The chain uses TRBV3-1 and TRBJ2-5; TRBD1 matches at 9 bases. Trimming removed 4 bases from V and 5 bases from J; junction bases left unmatched: 8. The germline V gene encodes CDR1 LGHDT and CDR2 YNNKEL (reference sequence). The CDR3 totals 15 residues.

Details on this clonotype: The junction departs from the called germline gene at one end, perhaps through a read error. J is TRBJ1-1 and V is TRBV29-1; D is undetermined. Germline CDR1 reads SQVTM; CDR2 reads ANQGSEA. The CDR3 contains 13 residues. The CDR3 bases are TGCAGCGTTGGACTGTTCTGGAACACTGAAGCGTTCTTT. It translates to CSVGLFWNTEAFF.

The sample holds many counts of this clonotype. The rearrangement joins TRBV29-1 to TRBJ2-7; TRBD2 matches 8 bases. Trimming cost V 5 bases and J 4 bases; bases outside gene matches: 10. The CDR3 has 14 residues. From germline, CDR1 is SQVTM and CDR2 ANQGSEA. The DNA of the CDR3 is TGCAGCGTTTCAACCCGCCGGGAGGGGTACGAGCAGTACTTC. Amino acid sequence: CSVSTRREGYEQYF.

This clonotype was detected only a few times. An end of the junction does not agree with germline; a read error may underlie this. J is TRBJ2-5 and V is TRBV10-3; D may match TRBD1 or TRBD2 (5 bases each). Looked up from germline, CDR1 is ENHRY and CDR2 is SYGVKD. CDR3 length: 16 residues. The DNA for the CDR3 is TGTGCCAGCAGTGAACGGGGCCGGTACGTTATGGAGACCCAGTACTTC. Translating it yields CASSERGRYVMETQYF.

This clonotype was picked up many times. The chain employs TRBV29-1 and TRBJ1-2; tentative D call: TRBD1 (5 bases). CDR3 size: 12 residues. Germline loops: CDR1 SQVTM, CDR2 ANQGSEA. Trimming removed 0 bases at V and 7 bases at J, with 9 bases between. The CDR3 nucleotides read TGCAGCGTTGAAGACAGGGCCGGTGGCTACACCTTC. Encoded protein: CSVEDRAGGYTF.

This clonotype was recorded a few times. The genes are TRBV7-2 and TRBJ2-7; D call uncertain. Looked up from germline, CDR1 is SGHTA and CDR2 is FQGNSA. V gave up 5 bases and J gave up 1 base, with 24 bases separating them. CDR3 length: 18 amino acids. The CDR3 loop is CASSQISPRSFNSYEQYF. CDR3 coding DNA: TGTGCCAGCAGCCAGATATCCCCGCGCTCCTTTAATTCCTACGAGCAGTACTTC. The variable domain in full, completed from reference TRBV7-2 and TRBJ2-7, reads GAGVSQSPSNKVTEKGKDVELRCDPISGHTALYWYRQSLGQGLEFLIYFQGNSAPDKSGLPSDRFSAERTGGSVSTLTIQRTQQEDSAVYLCASSQISPRSFNSYEQYFGPGTRLTVT.

This clonotype was counted many times. This chain links TRBV20-1 with TRBJ2-2; D is uncertain. The V end was cut by 3 bases, the J end by 1 base, with 3 bases between. The CDR3 covers 12 residues. Germline V gene lookup returns CDR1 DFQATT and CDR2 SNEGSKA (reference sequence). The CDR3 DNA is TGCAGTGCTAGGGGGAACACCGGGGAGCTGTTTTTT. It codes for CSARGNTGELFF.